One and the same sample provided the 7 T cell receptor beta chains below, sequenced in a study of CD8 T cells in ankylosing spondylitis. In TCRdb, the 5' RACE reads were re-called with MiXCR into one record per CDR3 protein. The sample gives 150,000 to 200,000 distinct CDR3 sequences, approximately 10% of which show up once; 29% is in the top ten. Sequences were obtained from blood, either unsorted or a sorted T cell fraction (not recorded which). The source is a male donor with ankylosing spondylitis or in good health (not recorded which).

This clonotype has ten or more counts. This chain connects TRBV11-2 to TRBJ1-6; unclear D gene. There are 13 residues in the CDR3. Germline V gene sequence: CDR1 SGHAT, CDR2 FQNNGV. V dropped 5 bases and J dropped 7 bases, with 9 bases sitting between them. CDR3 sequence (DNA): TGTGCCAGCAGCGTTCACAGCAATTCACCCCTCCACTTT. This codes for CASSVHSNSPLHF.

J is TRBJ2-5 and V is TRBV11-3, with D possibly being TRBD1 or TRBD2 (6 bases each). The CDR3 contains 18 residues. Trimming took off 0 bases at V and 5 bases at J, with 22 bases between the two ends. Germline V gene sequence: CDR1 SGHNT, CDR2 YENEEA. The CDR3 bases are TGTGCCAGCAGCTTAGATGGTGAACAGGGAGGTTTTATGGAGACCCAGTACTTC. It yields the protein CASSLDGEQGGFMETQYF.

This clonotype was detected ten times or more. The chain carries TRBV5-1 and TRBJ1-1; no clear D. CDR3 length equals 13 residues. V was clipped by 1 base and J by 5 bases, with 9 bases between them. The germline V gene encodes CDR1 SGHRS and CDR2 YFSETQ. Here the CDR3 reads CASSLSGITEAFF. The CDR3 DNA follows: TGCGCCAGCAGCTTGTCCGGGATAACTGAAGCTTTCTTT.

J is TRBJ1-1 and V is TRBV11-2; 7 bases are shared with TRBD1. The germline V gene has CDR1 SGHAT and CDR2 FQNNGV. Trimming took 0 bases from V and 3 from J; bases not matched to a gene: 10. CDR3 size: 17 residues. CDR3 in amino acids: CASSLDRPTGAYTEAFF. For the CDR3, the DNA is TGTGCCAGCAGCTTAGATAGGCCCACAGGGGCCTACACTGAAGCTTTCTTT. The full variable domain, its missing parts supplied by reference TRBV11-2 and TRBJ1-1, is EAGVAQSPRYKIIEKRQSVAFWCNPISGHATLYWYQQILGQGPKLLIQFQNNGVVDDSQLPKDRFSAERLKGVDSTLKIQPAKLEDSAVYLCASSLDRPTGAYTEAFFGQGTRLTVV.

This clonotype was seen ten or more times. The rearrangement joins TRBV29-1 to TRBJ2-3; TRBD1 might be the D (5 bases). The germline V gene has CDR1 SQVTM and CDR2 ANQGSEA. This CDR3 has 15 amino acids. V lost 0 bases and J 2 bases, leaving 12 bases between the germline ends. Here the CDR3 reads CSVEDRDSYTDTQYF. The CDR3 nucleotides read TGCAGCGTTGAAGATCGCGACAGCTACACAGATACGCAGTATTTT.

This clonotype has ten or more counts. The chain recombines TRBV5-1 with TRBJ2-3; D may be TRBD2 (6 bases). V gave up 4 bases and J gave up 3 bases, with 18 bases separating them. Germline V lookup: CDR1 SGHRS, CDR2 YFSETQ. The CDR3 has 16 residues. DNA of the CDR3: TGCGCCAGCAGCCCTATCCCCGGGGGTCCTACAGATACGCAGTATTTT. Its translation is CASSPIPGGPTDTQYF.

The chain is built from TRBV4-1 and TRBJ2-3; TRBD2 is a possible D gene (5 bases). The CDR3 loop spans 16 amino acids. V lost 5 bases and J lost 2, with 17 bases in between. CDR1 and CDR2 (germline): MGHRA, YSYEKL. The CDR3 DNA follows: TGCGCCAGCAGCATCCGGGAAGGGCTGATCACAGATACGCAGTATTTT. This sequence encodes CASSIREGLITDTQYF.